The rows below give T cell receptor beta chains drawn from one sample of a study of T cells in localized non-small cell lung cancer. This table comes from immunoSEQ multiplex PCR, and its TCRdb copy is limited to in-frame clones, with some not included. Seen here are about 130,000 clones, about 89% observed once, and the top ten hold about 1.5%. This specimen consisted of peripheral blood, obtained before any cancer treatment. The receptors derive from a female donor over 55 with stage I lung adenocarcinoma. CDR3s include the opening cysteine and the closing phenylalanine or tryptophan. D genes are given only for firm matches. Some rows have no size entry. The others give once, few or many, or a class for an expanded clone.

J: TRBJ1-4; V: TRBV11-2; D: NA; size: NA; CDR3: CASSFGTLKREKLFF; DNA: TGTGCCAGCAGCTTTGGGACTCTCAAGCGGGAAAAACTGTTTTTT
J: TRBJ2-1; V: TRBV5-1; D: TRBD2; size: NA; CDR3: CASSFSGGSSYNEQFF; DNA: TGCGCCAGCAGCTTTAGCGGGGGGAGCTCCTACAATGAGCAGTTCTTC
J: TRBJ2-7; V: TRBV5-1; D: NA; size: NA; CDR3: CASSSSSAFSHEQYF; DNA: TGCGCCAGCAGCTCTTCTAGCGCCTTCTCCCACGAGCAGTACTTC
J: TRBJ2-7; V: TRBV28; D: TRBD2; size: NA; CDR3: CASSPPASGYEQYF; DNA: TGTGCCAGCAGCCCCCCGGCTAGCGGCTACGAGCAGTACTTC
J: TRBJ2-1; V: TRBV29-1; D: NA; size: NA; CDR3: CSVWSGGEGVEQFF; DNA: TGCAGCGTCTGGAGTGGGGGCGAGGGAGTTGAGCAGTTCTTC
J: TRBJ2-7; V: TRBV5-1; D: TRBD1; size: NA; CDR3: CASSHTGALGYEQYF; DNA: TGCGCCAGCAGCCACACAGGGGCCCTGGGCTACGAGCAGTACTTC
J: TRBJ2-5; V: TRBV27; D: NA; size: NA; CDR3: CASSLWEQGKETQYF; DNA: TGTGCCAGCAGTTTATGGGAACAAGGAAAAGAGACCCAGTACTTC
J: TRBJ1-3; V: TRBV19; D: NA; size: NA; CDR3: CASSITGPGNTIYF; DNA: TGTGCCAGTAGTATCACCGGCCCTGGAAACACCATATATTTT
J: TRBJ2-2; V: TRBV27; D: NA; size: NA; CDR3: CASSFPPGELFF; DNA: TGTGCCAGCAGTTTCCCCCCCGGGGAGCTGTTTTTT
J: TRBJ1-4; V: TRBV28; D: NA; size: NA; CDR3: CASTPGGVGTNEKLFF; DNA: TGTGCCAGCACCCCGGGAGGGGTAGGAACTAATGAAAAACTGTTTTTT
J: TRBJ2-1; V: TRBV6-1; D: TRBD2; size: NA; CDR3: CASSLGTSGYNEQFF; DNA: TGTGCCAGCAGCTTAGGGACTAGCGGTTACAATGAGCAGTTCTTC
J: TRBJ2-1; V: TRBV6-5; D: NA; size: NA; CDR3: CASRRAVDEQFF; DNA: TGTGCCAGCAGAAGGGCAGTCGATGAGCAGTTCTTC
J: TRBJ2-7; V: TRBV5-1; D: TRBD2; size: NA; CDR3: CASSPRTSGYEQYF; DNA: TGCGCCAGCAGCCCACGGACTAGCGGTTACGAGCAGTACTTC
J: TRBJ1-5; V: TRBV6-1; D: NA; size: NA; CDR3: CASSEVGGPQPQHF; DNA: TGTGCCAGCAGTGAAGTCGGAGGGCCTCAGCCCCAGCATTTT
J: TRBJ2-5; V: TRBV7-9; D: NA; size: NA; CDR3: CASSLGRTQETQYF; DNA: TGTGCCAGCAGCTTAGGGCGGACCCAAGAGACCCAGTACTTC
J: TRBJ1-1; V: TRBV9; D: NA; size: NA; CDR3: CASSGGEQEAFF; DNA: TGTGCCAGCAGCGGAGGGGAACAGGAAGCTTTCTTT
J: TRBJ1-1; V: TRBV5-5; D: NA; size: NA; CDR3: CASSRARDIMNTEAFF; DNA: TGTGCCAGCAGCCGGGCACGGGACATAATGAACACTGAAGCTTTCTTT
J: TRBJ1-1; V: TRBV19; D: NA; size: NA; CDR3: CASSTSTGTEAFF; DNA: TGTGCCAGTAGTACGTCGACGGGGACTGAAGCTTTCTTT
J: TRBJ2-2; V: TRBV9; D: TRBD2; size: NA; CDR3: CASSVGLAGVGELFF; DNA: TGTGCCAGCAGCGTAGGTCTAGCGGGAGTCGGGGAGCTGTTTTTT
J: TRBJ2-2; V: TRBV11-3; D: TRBD2; size: NA; CDR3: CASSQRGSLNTGELFF; DNA: TGTGCCAGCAGCCAGCGGGGTAGCCTGAACACCGGGGAGCTGTTTTTT
J: TRBJ1-1; V: TRBV28; D: NA; size: NA; CDR3: CASRSRVGDLVRGETFF; DNA: TGTGCCAGCAGATCAAGGGTCGGGGACCTCGTAAGGGGGGAAACTTTCTTT
J: TRBJ1-1; V: TRBV6-5; D: NA; size: NA; CDR3: CASSPASVNTEAFF; DNA: TGTGCCAGCAGTCCCGCTTCCGTGAACACTGAAGCTTTCTTT
J: TRBJ2-1; V: TRBV11-3; D: TRBD2; size: NA; CDR3: CASSLLSGGLNEQFF; DNA: TGTGCCAGCAGCTTACTCAGCGGGGGCCTCAATGAGCAGTTCTTC
J: TRBJ2-5; V: TRBV28; D: TRBD2; size: NA; CDR3: CASSGTSGIPAPGTQYF; DNA: TGTGCCAGCAGCGGGACTAGCGGGATTCCGGCGCCGGGGACCCAGTACTTC
J: TRBJ2-5; V: TRBV25-1; D: NA; size: once; CDR3: CASSGERSEETQYF; DNA: TGTGCCAGCAGTGGCGAGCGGAGTGAAGAGACCCAGTACTTC
J: TRBJ1-3; V: TRBV28; D: NA; size: NA; CDR3: CASSFGRTGNTIYF; DNA: TGTGCCAGCAGTTTTGGTAGAACTGGAAACACCATATATTTT
J: TRBJ1-1; V: TRBV5-1; D: NA; size: NA; CDR3: CASSPKGSRAFF; DNA: TGCGCCAGCAGCCCAAAAGGCTCTCGGGCTTTCTTT
J: TRBJ2-7; V: TRBV5-6; D: NA; size: NA; CDR3: CASSSRGGVYEQYF; DNA: TGTGCCAGCAGCTCCCGAGGGGGGGTCTACGAGCAGTACTTC
J: TRBJ1-1; V: TRBV7-9; D: NA; size: NA; CDR3: CASRELVGVVTEAFF; DNA: TGTGCCAGCAGAGAGCTTGTGGGGGTTGTTACTGAAGCTTTCTTT